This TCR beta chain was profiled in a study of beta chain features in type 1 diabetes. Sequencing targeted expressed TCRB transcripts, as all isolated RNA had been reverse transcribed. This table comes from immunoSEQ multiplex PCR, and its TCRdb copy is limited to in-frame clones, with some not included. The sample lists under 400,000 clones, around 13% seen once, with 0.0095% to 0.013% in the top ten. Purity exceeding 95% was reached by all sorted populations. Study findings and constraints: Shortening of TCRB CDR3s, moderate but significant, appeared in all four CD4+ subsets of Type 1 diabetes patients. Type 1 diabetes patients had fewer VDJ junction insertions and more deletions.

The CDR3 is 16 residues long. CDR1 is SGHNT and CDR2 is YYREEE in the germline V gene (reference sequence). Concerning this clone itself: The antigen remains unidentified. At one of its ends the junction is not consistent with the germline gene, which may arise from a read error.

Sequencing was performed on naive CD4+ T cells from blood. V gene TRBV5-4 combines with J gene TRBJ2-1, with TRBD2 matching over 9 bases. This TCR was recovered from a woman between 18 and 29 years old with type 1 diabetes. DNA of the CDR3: TGTGCCAGCAGCTTGAGGGGCGGGAGGGCCTACGATGAGCAGTTCTTC. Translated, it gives CASSLRGGRAYDEQFF.